This T cell receptor beta chain was sequenced for a study of TIL therapy for anti-PD-1-resistant metastatic lung cancer. Study overall: Most patients had lung adenocarcinoma; a handful of tumors were EGFR-mutant, two ALK-rearranged; half smoked currently or formerly. Tumors carried a median around 1.4 non-synonymous mutations per megabase.

This was the immunoSEQ v3 assay. Libraries were prepared by immunoSEQ multiplex PCR; TCRdb keeps only in-frame clonotypes and omits some of them. Among some 43,000 clones listed, around three quarters were seen once. Time point noted: pre-treatment sample, taken before nivolumab and TIL therapy. The receptor was derived from a man between 70 and 80 years old with non-small cell lung cancer. The sample in question was blood, obtained at baseline.

The CDR3 nucleotides are TGTGCCAGCTCACCACCGACAGGGAGCTCCTACAATGAGCAGTTCTTC. Amino acid sequence: CASSPPTGSSYNEQFF. The V gene is TRBV18, the J gene TRBJ2-1, with 7 bases fitting TRBD1. Germline CDR1 KGHSH, CDR2 LQKENI. With 0 bases clipped from V and 0 bases from J, the junction kept 2 bases outside the gene matches. There are 16 residues in the CDR3.